This TCR beta chain was identified in a study of blood T cell repertoires in COVID-19. Overall study: The study drew acute and convalescent COVID-19 samples from the United States, Italy and Spain. In each case, the material was cDNA or gDNA derived from T cells, B-cell-depleted T cells, or PBMCs.

Trimming took 3 bases from V and 4 from J; bases not matched to a gene: 12. This CDR3 is 16 amino acids long. CDR1 and CDR2 (germline): LNHDA, SQIVND (reference sequence). As processed by the authors: Estimated nucleated cell counts came from reference gene primer amplification. Sequencing was performed with immunoSEQ multiplex PCR; in TCRdb, only in-frame clones are kept and a portion is missing. The V and J calls and clone size come from that table; D and trimming were worked out from the DNA. The sample has 250,000 to 350,000 clones, roughly nine tenths seen once. This clone has just a few counts. The sequence came from a woman aged 50 to 60 who had recovered from COVID-19. The rearrangement links TRBV19 to TRBJ2-7; TRBD2 matches at 7 bases. The sample comprised peripheral blood. The chain's CDR3 is CASSIRLETSSYEQYF. CDR3 nucleotides: TGTGCCAGTAGTATCCGCCTCGAGACTAGCTCTTACGAGCAGTACTTC.